A selection of T cell receptor beta chains follows, all from one sample in a study of CD8 T cells in Susac syndrome. From the immunoSEQ multiplex PCR reads, TCRdb called clonotypes with MiXCR, one entry per CDR3 protein. The sample lists roughly 84,000 distinct CDR3 sequences; 90% to 97% were seen once. The sequenced sample consisted of CD8+ T cells from PBMCs. These receptor sequences come from a human donor with Susac syndrome. CDR3s leave out the opening cysteine and the closing phenylalanine or tryptophan.

>TRBJ2-2|TRBV9|14
ASSVEGQGGSGELF
>TRBJ2-2|TRBV20-1|14
SARGLAGGRTGELF
>TRBJ1-1|TRBV20-1|13
SARAAGMIYTEAF
>TRBJ2-3|TRBV29-1|13
SVDGSRGYTDTQY
>TRBJ2-1|TRBV19|11
ASSTGIYNEQF
>TRBJ2-7|TRBV25-1|12
ASSDGDNYGEQY
>TRBJ1-1|TRBV4-2|11
ASSQGGHTEAF
>TRBJ1-1|TRBV29-1|9
SVAQGTEAF
>TRBJ1-2|TRBV28|11
ASTSTGGDGYT
>TRBJ2-1|TRBV9|12
ASSVDLGNNEQF
>TRBJ1-1|TRBV28|10
ASTRNPTEAF
>TRBJ1-2|TRBV2|11
ASRGLGNYGYT
>TRBJ2-6|TRBV28|15
ASSPPDKPTGANVLT
>TRBJ2-2|TRBV4-3|12
ASSQTTGTGELF
>TRBJ2-5|TRBV2|10
ASRNRAETQY
>TRBJ1-1|TRBV30|11
AWTRPEDTEAF
>TRBJ1-4|TRBV5-1|9
ASSLEGELF
>TRBJ1-2|TRBV29-1|10
SVVVHYYGYT
>TRBJ2-1|TRBV20-1|12
SPRGKGTEQELF
>TRBJ1-1|TRBV15|12
ATSRDRVGTEAF
>TRBJ1-1|TRBV2|11
ASSPGSGAEAF
>TRBJ1-6|TRBV14|19
ASSQERRQGFVRRPPILSH
>TRBJ2-3|TRBV5-4|12
ASSLALTDDTQY
>TRBJ2-5|TRBV20-1|14
SARDYRREDGETQY
>TRBJ1-1|TRBV28|13
ASSGLTGLNTEAF
>TRBJ2-5|TRBV12-3/TRBV12-4|12
ASSSDRGRETQY
>TRBJ2-1|TRBV4-3|11
ASSRTRRDEQF
>TRBJ2-2|TRBV29-1|11
SVEPQNTGELF
>TRBJ1-2|TRBV7-9|13
ASSSRQDANYGYT
>TRBJ2-5|TRBV27|13
ASSSPGTGRETQY
>TRBJ2-7|TRBV6-2/TRBV6-3|10
ASSFQGYEQY
>TRBJ2-1|TRBV30|10
AWSVNVLEQF
>TRBJ2-1|TRBV4-3|11
ASSGGYYNEQF
>TRBJ2-1|TRBV12-3/TRBV12-4|12
ASRPGGLYNEQF
>TRBJ1-1|TRBV20-1|10
SQVVMNTEAF
>TRBJ2-7|TRBV20-1|12
SATSTSGSYEQY
>TRBJ1-5|TRBV9|13
ASSGEGSPYQPQH
>TRBJ1-5|TRBV23-1|10
ASSQPGGPQH
>TRBJ2-1|TRBV28|13
ASSLFSGGYNEQF
>TRBJ2-3|TRBV20-1|12
SASRREGPDTQY
>TRBJ2-1|TRBV20-1|15
SVFRGSGRAPYNEQF
>TRBJ2-1|TRBV11-2|13
ASSLAANPYNEQF
>TRBJ1-1|TRBV5-1|12
ASSLWGEDTEAF
>TRBJ1-1|TRBV9|11
ASSVEEQGEAF
>TRBJ1-1|TRBV29-1|10
SVEAELPMAF
>TRBJ1-2|TRBV27|9
ATQSNYGYT
>TRBJ1-2|TRBV20-1|8
SAPLIGYT
>TRBJ1-2|TRBV30|13
AWSTWDTDNYGYT
>TRBJ2-5|TRBV29-1|10
SVGGAGETQY
>TRBJ2-7|TRBV5-6|12
ASSPYIRTYEQY
>TRBJ2-7|TRBV25-1|11
ASTQGVSYEQY
>TRBJ2-1|TRBV14|11
ASRGLPNNEQF
>TRBJ1-3|TRBV4-3|15
ASSQDRFVGSGNTIY
>TRBJ2-4|TRBV28|12
ASSLRRAKNIQY
>TRBJ1-2|TRBV28|12
ASRMPGTAAGYT
>TRBJ2-1|TRBV9|14
ASSVGAGSAYGEQF
>TRBJ2-5|TRBV6-6|13
ASSYTSGRQETQY
>TRBJ2-7|TRBV5-1|11
ASSGNVAYEQY